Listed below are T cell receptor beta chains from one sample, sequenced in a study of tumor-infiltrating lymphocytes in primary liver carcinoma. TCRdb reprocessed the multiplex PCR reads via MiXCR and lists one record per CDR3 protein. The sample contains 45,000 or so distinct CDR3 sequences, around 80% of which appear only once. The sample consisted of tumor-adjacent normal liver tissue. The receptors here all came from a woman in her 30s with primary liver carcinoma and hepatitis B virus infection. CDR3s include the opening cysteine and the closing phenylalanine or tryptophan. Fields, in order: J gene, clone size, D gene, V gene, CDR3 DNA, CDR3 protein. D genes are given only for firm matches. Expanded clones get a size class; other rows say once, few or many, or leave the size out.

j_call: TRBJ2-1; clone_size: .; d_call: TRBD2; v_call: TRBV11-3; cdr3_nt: TGTGCCAGCAGCCGACTTGCGGGGGGGGGGTATGAGAAGTCCTTC; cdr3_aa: CASSRLAGGGYEKSF
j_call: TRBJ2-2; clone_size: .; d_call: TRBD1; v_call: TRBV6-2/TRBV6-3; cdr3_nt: TGTGCCACAACCCTCGGGACAGGGTGGACCGGGGAGCTGTCTTTT; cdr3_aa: CATTLGTGWTGELSF
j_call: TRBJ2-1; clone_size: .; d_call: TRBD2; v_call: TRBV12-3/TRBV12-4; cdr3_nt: TGTGCTAGCAGCCGGACTAGCGGGTGGATTCGTGGTGAGCAGTTCTTC; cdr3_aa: CASSRTSGWIRGEQFF
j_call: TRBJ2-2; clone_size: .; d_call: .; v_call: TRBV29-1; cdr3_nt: TGCAGCGTTGCCCCTCAGTACACCGGGGAGCTGTTTTTT; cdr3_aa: CSVAPQYTGELFF
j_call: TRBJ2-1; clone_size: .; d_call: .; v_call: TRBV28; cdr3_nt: TGTGCCAGCAGTCTCCCTAGCTTTAGCTCCTATAATGAGCAGCTCTTC; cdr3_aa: CASSLPSFSSYNEQLF
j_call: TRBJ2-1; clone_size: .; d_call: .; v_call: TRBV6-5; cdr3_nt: TGTGCCAGCAGAGTAACCGGGAACTACAATGGGCAGTTCTTC; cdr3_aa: CASRVTGNYNGQFF
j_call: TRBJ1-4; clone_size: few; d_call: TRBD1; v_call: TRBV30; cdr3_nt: TGTGCCTGGAGTGTACCAGGGGGAGAAAAACCGTTTTTT; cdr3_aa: CAWSVPGGEKPFF
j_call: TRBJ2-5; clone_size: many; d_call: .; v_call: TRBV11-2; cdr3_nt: TGTGCCAGCAGCCCTAGACAGATAGAGACCCAGTACTTC; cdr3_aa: CASSPRQIETQYF
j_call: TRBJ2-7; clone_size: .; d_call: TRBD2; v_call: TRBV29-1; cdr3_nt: TGCAGCGGTCGACTAGCGGGAAGCGGGTACGAGCAGTACTTC; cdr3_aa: CSGRLAGSGYEQYF
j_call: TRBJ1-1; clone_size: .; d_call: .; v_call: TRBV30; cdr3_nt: TGTGCCTGGAAATCTTACAGGGCTGAAGCTTTCTTT; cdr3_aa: CAWKSYRAEAFF
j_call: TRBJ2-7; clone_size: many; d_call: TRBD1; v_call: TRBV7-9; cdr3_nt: TGTGCCAGCAGCTTATCCGGGACAGGGTCCAACGAGCAGTACTTC; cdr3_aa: CASSLSGTGSNEQYF
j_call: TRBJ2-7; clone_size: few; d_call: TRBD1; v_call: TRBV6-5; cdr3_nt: TGTGCCAGCAGTTACTCAGGACAGGGGGACGAACATTACTTC; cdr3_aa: CASSYSGQGDEHYF
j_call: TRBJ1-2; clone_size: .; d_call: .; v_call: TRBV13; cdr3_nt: TGTGCCAGCAGCTTAGGCGGGGCGCTCATCTATGGCTACACGTTC; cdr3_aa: CASSLGGALIYGYTF
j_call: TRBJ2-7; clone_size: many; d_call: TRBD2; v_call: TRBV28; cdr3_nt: TGTGCCAGCAGTTTGTTGGCGGGGGCCTACGAGCAGTACTTC; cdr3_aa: CASSLLAGAYEQYF
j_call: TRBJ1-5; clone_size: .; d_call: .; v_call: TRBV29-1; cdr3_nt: TGCAGCGTGGGACATGAAAGCCAGCCCCATCATTTT; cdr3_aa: CSVGHESQPHHF
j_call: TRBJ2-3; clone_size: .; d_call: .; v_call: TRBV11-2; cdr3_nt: TGTGCCAGGAGCGCACTCGGGGCTCTTAGCACGGATACGCAGTATTTT; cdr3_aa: CARSALGALSTDTQYF
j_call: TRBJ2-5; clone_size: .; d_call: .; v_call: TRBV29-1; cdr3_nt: TGCAGCGTTGAAATCAGGGGGGCAGTGGCCCAGTACTTC; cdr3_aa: CSVEIRGAVAQYF
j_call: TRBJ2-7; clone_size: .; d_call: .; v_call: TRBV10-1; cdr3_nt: TGCGCCATCAGTATGGGGCTCTCCTACGAGCAGTACTTC; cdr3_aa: CAISMGLSYEQYF
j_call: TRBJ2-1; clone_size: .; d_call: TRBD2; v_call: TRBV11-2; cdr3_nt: TGTGCCAGTAACCTCGGGGGGACGTGGAGTGAGCAGTTCTTC; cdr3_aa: CASNLGGTWSEQFF
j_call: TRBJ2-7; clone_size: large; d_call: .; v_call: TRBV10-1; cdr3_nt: TGCGCCAGCAGTGGAGTATCCCACGAGCAGTACTTC; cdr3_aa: CASSGVSHEQYF
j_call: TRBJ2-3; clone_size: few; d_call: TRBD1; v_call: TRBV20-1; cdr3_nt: TGCAGTGCTACCGGGACAATCAGGGGGCAGGCAGATACGCAGTATTTT; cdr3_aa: CSATGTIRGQADTQYF
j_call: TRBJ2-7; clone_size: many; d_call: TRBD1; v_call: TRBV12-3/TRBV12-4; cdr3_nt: TGTGCCAGCAGGAACCAGGGGGCCCACGAGCAGTACTTC; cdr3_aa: CASRNQGAHEQYF
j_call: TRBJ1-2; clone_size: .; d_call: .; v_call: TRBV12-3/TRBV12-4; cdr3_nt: TGTGCCAGCAGTAAGGTGACCGGAGGGGGCTACACCTTC; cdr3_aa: CASSKVTGGGYTF
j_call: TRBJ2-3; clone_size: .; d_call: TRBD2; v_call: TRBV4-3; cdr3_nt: TGCGCCAACAGCCCTCTCTTAGCGGGAGGGGGCACAGATACGCAGTATTTT; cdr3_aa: CANSPLLAGGGTDTQYF
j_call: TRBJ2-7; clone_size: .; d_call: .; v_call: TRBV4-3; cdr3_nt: TGCGCCAACAGCCAAGATTTTCCATGGTCCTACGAGCAGTGCTTC; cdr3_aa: CANSQDFPWSYEQCF
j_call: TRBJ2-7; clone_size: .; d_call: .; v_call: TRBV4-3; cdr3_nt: TGCGCCAGCAGCCAAGTCCGGGAGCACTTGAGCTCCTACGAGCAGTACTTC; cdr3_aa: CASSQVREHLSSYEQYF
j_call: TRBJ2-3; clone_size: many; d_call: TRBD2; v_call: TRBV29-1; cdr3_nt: TGCAGCGCATGGGAGCGCGGGAGATACACAGATACGCAGTATTTT; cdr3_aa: CSAWERGRYTDTQYF
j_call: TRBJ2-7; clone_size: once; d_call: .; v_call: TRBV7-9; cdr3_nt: TGTGCCAGCGGCCCTGGAGGATACTCCTACGAGCAGTACTTC; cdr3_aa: CASGPGGYSYEQYF
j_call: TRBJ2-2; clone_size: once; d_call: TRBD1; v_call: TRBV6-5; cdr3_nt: TGTGCCAGCATTTACTCGGGGTACAGGGGGAACGGGGAGCTGTTTTTT; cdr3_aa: CASIYSGYRGNGELFF
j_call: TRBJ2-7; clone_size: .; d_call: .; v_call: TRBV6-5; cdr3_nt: TGTGCCAGCAGTTCCGCTAGGGGGAGCTCCGAGCAGTACTTC; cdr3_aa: CASSSARGSSEQYF
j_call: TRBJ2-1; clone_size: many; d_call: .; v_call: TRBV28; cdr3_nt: TGTGCCAGCAGTTTACCCGGACAGAGAGGTGAGCAGTTCTTC; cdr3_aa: CASSLPGQRGEQFF
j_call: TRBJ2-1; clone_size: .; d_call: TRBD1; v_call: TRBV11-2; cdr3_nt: TGTGCCAGCAGCTGGGCCGGGACAGGGGAATACACTGAGCGGTTCTTC; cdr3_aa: CASSWAGTGEYTERFF
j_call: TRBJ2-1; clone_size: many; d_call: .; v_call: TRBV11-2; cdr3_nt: TGTGCCAGCAGCTTTCTTAATGGTGAGCAGTTCTTC; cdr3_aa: CASSFLNGEQFF
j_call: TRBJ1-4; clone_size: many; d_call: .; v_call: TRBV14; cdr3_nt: TGTGCCAGCAGCCGAAGACGGAATAATGAAAAACTGTTTTTT; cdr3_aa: CASSRRRNNEKLFF
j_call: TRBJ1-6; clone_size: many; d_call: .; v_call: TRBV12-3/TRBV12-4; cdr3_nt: TGTGCCAGCAGTAAGAGACAGGATAATTCACCCCTCCACTTT; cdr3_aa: CASSKRQDNSPLHF
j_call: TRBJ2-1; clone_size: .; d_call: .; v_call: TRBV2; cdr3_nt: TGTGCCAACAGCGACATGAGCTCCTACAATGAGCAGTTCTTC; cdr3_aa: CANSDMSSYNEQFF
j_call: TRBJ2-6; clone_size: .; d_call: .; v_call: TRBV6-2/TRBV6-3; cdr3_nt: TGTGACAGCAGTCGGCACGAATCTGGGGCCAACGTCCTGACTTTC; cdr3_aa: CDSSRHESGANVLTF
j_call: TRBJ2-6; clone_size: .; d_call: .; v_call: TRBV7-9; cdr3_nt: TGTACCAGCAGCTTACCCCAGGCTGGGGCCAACATCCCGACTTTC; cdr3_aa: CTSSLPQAGANIPTF
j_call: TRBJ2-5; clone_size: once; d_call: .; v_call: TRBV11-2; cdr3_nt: TGTGCCAGCAGCTTCCGGATGGGGGAAGGGGAAGAGACCCAGTACTTC; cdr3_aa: CASSFRMGEGEETQYF
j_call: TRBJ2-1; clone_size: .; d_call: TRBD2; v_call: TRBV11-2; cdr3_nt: TGTACCAGCAACGCGAGCGGGAGGTTCCCCTACAATGAGCAGTTCTTC; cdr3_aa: CTSNASGRFPYNEQFF
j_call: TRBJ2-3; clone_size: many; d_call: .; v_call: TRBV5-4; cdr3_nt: TGTGCCAGCAGCTCCTACCGGGACACCACAGATACGCAGTATTTT; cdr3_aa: CASSSYRDTTDTQYF
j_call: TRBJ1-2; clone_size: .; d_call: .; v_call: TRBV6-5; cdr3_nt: TGTGCCAGCAGTTACTCCGGTAGTCACGGCTACACCTTC; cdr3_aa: CASSYSGSHGYTF
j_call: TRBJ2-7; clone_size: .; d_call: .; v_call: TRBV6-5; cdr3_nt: TGTGCCAGCACAACGGCAGGGACCTACGAACAGTACTTC; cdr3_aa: CASTTAGTYEQYF
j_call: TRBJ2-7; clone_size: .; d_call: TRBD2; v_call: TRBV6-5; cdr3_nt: TGTGCCAGCAGCCTCCCGGGAGGGCCTTTCTACGAGCAGTACTTC; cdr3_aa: CASSLPGGPFYEQYF
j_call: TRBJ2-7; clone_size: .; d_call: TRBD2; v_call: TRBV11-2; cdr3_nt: TGCGCCAGCAGCCCCGGAGGGAGGGCCTTAGGGCGCGAGCAGTACTTC; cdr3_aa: CASSPGGRALGREQYF
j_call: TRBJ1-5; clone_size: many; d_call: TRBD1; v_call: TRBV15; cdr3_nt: TGTGCCACCAGCAGACCCGGGACAGACAATCAGCCCCAGCATTTT; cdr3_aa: CATSRPGTDNQPQHF
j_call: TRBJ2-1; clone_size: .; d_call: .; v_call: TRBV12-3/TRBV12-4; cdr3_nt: TGTGCCAGCAGTTTCAGTTGGCAGGAATATAGTCGTGAGCAGTTCTTC; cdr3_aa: CASSFSWQEYSREQFF
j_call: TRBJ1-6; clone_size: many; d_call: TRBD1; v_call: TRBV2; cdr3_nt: TGTGCCAGCAGTGAAACAGGGGGAGGACGATCACCCCTCCACTTT; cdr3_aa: CASSETGGGRSPLHF
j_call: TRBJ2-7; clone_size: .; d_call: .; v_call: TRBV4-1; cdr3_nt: TGCGCCAGCAGCCAAGTGGTAGTCTACGAACAGTACTTC; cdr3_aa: CASSQVVVYEQYF
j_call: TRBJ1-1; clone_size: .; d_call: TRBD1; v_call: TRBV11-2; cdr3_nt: TGTGCCGGCAGCCCTGGGACAGAAGCTCTCTTT; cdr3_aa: CAGSPGTEALF
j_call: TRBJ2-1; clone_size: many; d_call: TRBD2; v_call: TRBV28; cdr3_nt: TGTGCCAGCCTTAAGTGGGGGACTAGGCAGTTCTTC; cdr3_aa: CASLKWGTRQFF
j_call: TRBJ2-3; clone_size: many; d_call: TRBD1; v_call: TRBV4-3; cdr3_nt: TGCGCCAGCAGCCGAGCCGGGACAGAGGATTTCACAGATACGCAGTATTTT; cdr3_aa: CASSRAGTEDFTDTQYF
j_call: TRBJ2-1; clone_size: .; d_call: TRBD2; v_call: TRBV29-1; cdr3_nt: TGCAGAGTTGAAATCTGGACTAGCGGGAGATTATTCGGGGACAATGAGCAGTTCTTC; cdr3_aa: CRVEIWTSGRLFGDNEQFF
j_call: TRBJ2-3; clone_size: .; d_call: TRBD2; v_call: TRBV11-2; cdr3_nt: TGTGCCAGCAGCTTAGAGGCTAGCGGGACGGATACGCTGTATTTT; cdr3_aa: CASSLEASGTDTLYF
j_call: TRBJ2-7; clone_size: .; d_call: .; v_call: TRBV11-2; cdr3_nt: TGTGCTGGCAGTCCAACCAGTGAGCAGTACTTC; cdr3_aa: CAGSPTSEQYF
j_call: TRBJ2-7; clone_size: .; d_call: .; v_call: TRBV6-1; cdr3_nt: TGTGCCGGCAGTGAAGGATCCCGGACAGCCGGTCGCGGACAGTACTTC; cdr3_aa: CAGSEGSRTAGRGQYF